What follows are 11 T cell receptor beta chains derived from one specimen sequenced in a study of tumor-infiltrating lymphocytes in oesophageal squamous cell carcinoma. TCRdb reprocessed the PCR reads with MiXCR, giving one entry per CDR3 protein. The sample includes over 20,000 distinct CDR3 sequences, less than 45% of them seen just once. The source material was esophageal tumor tissue. These TCRs come from a male donor with esophageal squamous cell carcinoma.

This clonotype was detected a few times. In this CDR3 the conserved last residue, phenylalanine or tryptophan, is missing, so a read error is likely. The limits of the CDR3 on the DNA are not certain, so only TCRdb's listed CDR3 is given. The chain employs TRBV7-3 and TRBJ1-1; the table names TRBD1, a call not compared with the DNA. From its first to its last residue, the CDR3 has 16 amino acids. Germline V gene data show CDR1 as SGHTA and CDR2 as FQGTGA. The CDR3 spells CASSLGTEIHPSTSGQ.

A word on this clonotype: With a much larger clone just one base away, this may be a read error. The rearrangement joins TRBV11-2 to TRBJ2-5; D is perhaps TRBD2 (6 bases). This CDR3 contains 12 residues. CDR1 is SGHAT, CDR2 FQNNGV, per germline. V lost 4 bases and J 11 bases, leaving 14 bases between the germline ends. CDR3 in DNA: TGTGCCAGCAGCTATACGGGGGATGAGCAGTACTTC. This translates into CASSYTGDEQYF.

Relative to its sample, this clonotype is medium-sized (0.01 to 0.1%). The J gene is TRBJ1-1, the V gene TRBV7-9; D unresolved. V was cut by 2 bases and J by 6 bases, with 10 bases left in between. The CDR3 runs 13 residues. The germline V gene encodes CDR1 SEHNR and CDR2 FQNEAQ (reference sequence). The CDR3 region has the DNA TGTGCCAGCAGCTTACGAGCGTCAGCTGAAGCTTTCTTT. It encodes CASSLRASAEAFF.

The chain combines TRBV7-6 with TRBJ2-2, with D unclear. V was shortened by 5 bases and J by 5 bases, with 9 bases between the two germline ends. Germline V gene lookup returns CDR1 SGHVS and CDR2 FNYEAQ. CDR3 length equals 13 residues. CDR3 loop: CASSISRTGELFF. The CDR3 nucleotides are TGTGCCAGCAGCATCTCCAGGACCGGGGAGCTGTTTTTT.

This clonotype was detected many times. A much bigger clone sits one base away, suggesting this may be a read error. This sequence joins TRBV7-9 and TRBJ2-3; TRBD1 aligns across 7 bases. This CDR3 comprises 15 residues. The ends lost 7 bases at V and 14 bases at J; junction bases unmatched: 21. Germline V gives CDR1 SEHNR, CDR2 FQNEAQ (reference sequence). CDR3 loop: CASNPFTGDTGELYF. CDR3 sequence (DNA): TGTGCCAGCAACCCATTTACAGGGGACACCGGGGAGCTGTATTTT.

This clonotype was observed a handful of times. This chain uses TRBV12-3 or TRBV12-4 with TRBJ2-6; D may be TRBD1 (6 bases). V was cut by 3 bases and J by 2 bases, with 17 bases left in between. The CDR3 is made up of 18 amino acids. In DNA, the CDR3 is TGTGCCAGCAGTTTTCCAGGGGCCATGGATGCTGGGGCCAACGTCCTGACTTTC. This gives the protein CASSFPGAMDAGANVLTF.

The chain is built from TRBV6-5 and TRBJ2-4; D remains ambiguous. With the DNA end fitting TRBJ2-5 better, the J assignment may be wrong. The CDR3 sequence is 13 residues long. Germline CDR1 reads MNHEY; CDR2 reads SVGAGI. CDR3 sequence (DNA): TGTGCCAGCAGTTATAATGGTGCGGAGACCCAGTACTTC. This translates into CASSYNGAETQYF.

This clonotype was counted at least ten times. This may be a read error: a much more frequent sequence differs by one nucleotide. The genes are TRBV7-3 and TRBJ2-7; D not resolved. There are 14 residues in the CDR3. The germline V and J ends were trimmed by 0 bases and 7 bases, with 13 bases remaining between them. Germline loops: CDR1 SGHTA, CDR2 FQGTGA. The CDR3 bases are TGTGCCAGCAGCTTAACGGAAGCCAGCAATGAGCAGTACTTC. It yields the protein CASSLTEASNEQYF.

This clonotype was counted a few times. The DNA of the CDR3 is TGTGCCAGCAGCGTAGTTGATGGTGAGCAGTTCTTC. Translating gives CASSVVDGEQFF. The chain carries TRBV9 and TRBJ2-1; no clear D. Germline V gives CDR1 SGDLS, CDR2 YYNGEE. Trimming pared 0 bases from V and 9 bases from J, leaving 7 bases between. The CDR3 totals 12 residues.

The chain combines TRBV20-1 with TRBJ2-1, with TRBD2 as a possible D gene (5 bases). The CDR3 extends over 14 amino acids. Germline loops: CDR1 DFQATT, CDR2 SNEGSKA (reference sequence). Deletions cut 3 bases from V and 0 bases from J, with 9 bases between. Written as DNA, the CDR3 is TGCAGTGCTAGCGGCCGGGGCTCCTACAATGAGCAGTTCTTC. It translates to CSASGRGSYNEQFF.

The chain links TRBV7-2 to TRBJ2-5, with D perhaps given as TRBD1 or TRBD2 (5 bases each). The J call is uncertain, as TRBJ2-1 better fits the DNA end. This CDR3 is 13 amino acids long. CDR1 SGHTA and CDR2 FQGNSA come from the germline V gene. Written as DNA, the CDR3 is TGTGCCAGCGGGAGCCGGGGCCGCAATGAGCAGTTCTTC. It encodes CASGSRGRNEQFF.